This T cell receptor (beta chain) appears in the sequencing data of a study of CD8 T cells in ankylosing spondylitis. Findings of the study overall: A CD8+ phenotype characterized the disease-linked clones, which were relatively rare in peripheral blood. Reportedly, disease-linked clones are significantly enriched in ankylosing spondylitis patients' matched synovial fluid.

This clonotype appeared a few times. Its specificity is unknown. The CDR3 contains 16 residues. CDR1 and CDR2 (germline): MNHNS, SASEGT. Trimming cost V 6 bases and J 1 base; bases outside gene matches: 7. In making TCR beta libraries, quantitative 5'-RACE with molecular barcodes was used. TCRdb itself ran the 5' RACE reads through MiXCR, one entry per CDR3 protein. The table records around 280,000 distinct CDR3 sequences, about 20% of them present only once. This clonotype was obtained from a male donor with ankylosing spondylitis or in good health (not recorded which). The sample comprised blood, either unsorted or a sorted T cell fraction (not recorded which). This sequence joins TRBV6-1 and TRBJ2-5; 11 bases map to TRBD2. CDR3 sequence: CASRRPGLAAQETQYF. The CDR3 DNA reads as TGTGCCAGCAGACGACCGGGACTAGCGGCCCAAGAGACCCAGTACTTC.